Included here is one T cell receptor (beta chain) sequence, with context. Germline values: CDR1 SEHNR, CDR2 FQNEAQ (reference sequence). This CDR3 comprises 14 residues. The V gene lost 4 bases and the J gene lost 4 bases, with 13 bases spanning the gap. Profiled with immunoSEQ multiplex PCR; TCRdb holds only in-frame clones, not every one. The table shows 55,000 to 75,000 clones, with 79% occurring only once. The sample originates from a study of neoadjuvant anti-PD-1 for oral cavity cancer. The V and J genes are TRBV7-9 and TRBJ1-2; no clear D. The receptor comes from a person aged 40 to 85 with oral cavity squamous cell carcinoma. Sample: PBMCs, taken before nivolumab (anti-PD-1) treatment. CDR3 sequence reads: CASSSPGGTYGYTF. In DNA, the CDR3 is TGTGCCAGCAGCTCCCCCGGCGGAACCTATGGCTACACCTTC.